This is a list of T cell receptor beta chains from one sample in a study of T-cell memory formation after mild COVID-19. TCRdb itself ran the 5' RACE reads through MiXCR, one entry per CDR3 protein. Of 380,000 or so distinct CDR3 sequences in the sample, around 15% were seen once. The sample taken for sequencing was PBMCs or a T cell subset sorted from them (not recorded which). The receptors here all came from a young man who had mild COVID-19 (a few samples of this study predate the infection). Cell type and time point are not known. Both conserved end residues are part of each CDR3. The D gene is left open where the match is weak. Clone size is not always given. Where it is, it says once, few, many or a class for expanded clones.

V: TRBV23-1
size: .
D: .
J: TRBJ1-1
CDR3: CASLTREAFF
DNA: TGCGCCAGCCTCACGAGGGAAGCTTTCTTT

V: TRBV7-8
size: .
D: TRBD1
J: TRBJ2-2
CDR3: CASSPTGTGGISRELFF
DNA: TGTGCCAGCAGCCCGACCGGGACAGGGGGGATTAGCAGGGAGCTGTTTTTT

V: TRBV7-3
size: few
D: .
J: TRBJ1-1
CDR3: CASSLSGLNTEAFF
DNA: TGTGCCAGCAGCTTATCAGGGCTGAACACTGAAGCTTTCTTT

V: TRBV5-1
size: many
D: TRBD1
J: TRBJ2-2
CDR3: CASSLGQGVETGELFF
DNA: TGCGCCAGCAGCTTGGGACAGGGAGTCGAAACCGGGGAGCTGTTTTTT

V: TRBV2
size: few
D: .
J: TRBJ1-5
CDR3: CASSPDSGYQPQHF
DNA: TGTGCCAGCAGTCCAGACAGCGGATATCAGCCCCAGCATTTT

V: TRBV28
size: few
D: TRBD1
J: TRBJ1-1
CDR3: CASSFTGTGWGTEAFF
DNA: TGTGCCAGCAGTTTTACCGGGACAGGGTGGGGCACTGAAGCTTTCTTT

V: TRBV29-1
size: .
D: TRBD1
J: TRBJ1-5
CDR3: CSVGEQGGQPQHF
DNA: TGCAGCGTTGGGGAACAGGGGGGACAGCCCCAGCATTTT

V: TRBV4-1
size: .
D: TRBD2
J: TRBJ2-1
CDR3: CASSQEGGSGETQFF
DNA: TGCGCCAGCAGCCAAGAGGGGGGGAGTGGCGAGACCCAGTTCTTC

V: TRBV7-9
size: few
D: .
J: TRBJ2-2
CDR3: CASSLAQSGELFF
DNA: TGTGCCAGCAGCTTAGCCCAGTCCGGGGAGCTGTTTTTT

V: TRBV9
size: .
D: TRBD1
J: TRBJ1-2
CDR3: CASSTLGQGGLGYTF
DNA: TGTGCCAGCAGCACCCTTGGACAGGGGGGACTCGGCTACACCTTC

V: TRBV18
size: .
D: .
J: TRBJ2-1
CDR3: CASSPASAYNEQFF
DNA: TGTGCCAGCTCACCAGCCTCGGCTTACAATGAGCAGTTCTTC

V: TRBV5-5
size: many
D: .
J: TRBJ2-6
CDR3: CASSLAPGRTSGANVLTF
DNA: TGTGCCAGCAGCTTGGCCCCCGGACGGACCTCTGGGGCCAACGTCCTGACTTTC

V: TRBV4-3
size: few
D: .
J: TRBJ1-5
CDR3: CASSQGDNQPQHF
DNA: TGCGCCAGCAGCCAAGGGGACAATCAGCCCCAGCATTTT

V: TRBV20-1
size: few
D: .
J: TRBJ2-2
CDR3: CSARVRGNTGELFF
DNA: TGCAGTGCTAGAGTCCGAGGGAACACCGGGGAGCTGTTTTTT

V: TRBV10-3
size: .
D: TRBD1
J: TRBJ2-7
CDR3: CAIRDRNYEQYF
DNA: TGTGCCATCCGGGACAGAAACTACGAGCAGTACTTC

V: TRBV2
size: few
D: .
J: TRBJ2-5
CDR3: CASSGPPGPETQYF
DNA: TGTGCCAGCAGTGGCCCCCCAGGGCCAGAGACCCAGTACTTC

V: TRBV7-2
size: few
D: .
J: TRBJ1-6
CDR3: CASSLALQGRSPLHF
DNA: TGTGCCAGCAGCTTAGCGCTACAGGGTCGGTCACCCCTCCACTTT

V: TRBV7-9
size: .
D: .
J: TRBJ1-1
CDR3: CASSLEDSAEAFF
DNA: TGTGCCAGCAGCTTAGAAGACAGCGCCGAAGCTTTCTTT

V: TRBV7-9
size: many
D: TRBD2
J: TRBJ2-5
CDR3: CASSPSGGGVAQYF
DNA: TGTGCCAGCAGCCCTAGCGGGGGCGGAGTGGCCCAGTACTTC

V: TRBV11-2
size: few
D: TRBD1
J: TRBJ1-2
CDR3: CASSLSGTGIYTF
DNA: TGTGCCAGCAGCTTGTCCGGGACAGGGATCTACACCTTC

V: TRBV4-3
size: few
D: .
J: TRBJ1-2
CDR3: CASSQDPSGDRVYGYTF
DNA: TGCGCCAGCAGCCAAGATCCCTCAGGGGACCGAGTCTATGGCTACACCTTC

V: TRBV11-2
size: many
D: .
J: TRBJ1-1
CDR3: CASSHGGRVNTEAFF
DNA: TGTGCCAGCAGCCACGGTGGGCGAGTGAACACTGAAGCTTTCTTT

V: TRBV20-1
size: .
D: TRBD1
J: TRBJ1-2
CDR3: CSARGAGGNYGYTF
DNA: TGCAGTGCTAGAGGCGCAGGGGGTAACTATGGCTACACCTTC

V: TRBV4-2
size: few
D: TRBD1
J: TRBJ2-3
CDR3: CASSTQQGAGTDTQYF
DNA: TGTGCCAGCAGCACACAACAGGGGGCTGGCACAGATACGCAGTATTTT

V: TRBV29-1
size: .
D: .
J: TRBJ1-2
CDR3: CSVRTVFGYTF
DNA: TGCAGCGTCAGGACGGTCTTTGGCTACACCTTC

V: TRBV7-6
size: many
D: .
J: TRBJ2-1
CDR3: CASSLARWDLGGNFYEQFF
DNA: TGTGCCAGCAGCTTAGCCCGATGGGACCTCGGCGGGAATTTTTACGAGCAGTTCTTC

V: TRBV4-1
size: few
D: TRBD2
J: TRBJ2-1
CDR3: CASSQGAGTSAYEQFF
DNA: TGCGCCAGCAGCCAGGGGGCCGGGACTAGCGCCTATGAGCAGTTCTTC

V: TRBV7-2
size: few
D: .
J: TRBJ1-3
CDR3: CASSIDRNTIYF
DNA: TGTGCCAGCAGCATTGACAGAAACACCATATATTTT

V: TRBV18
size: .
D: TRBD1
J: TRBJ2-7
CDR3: CASSPDRVPYEQYF
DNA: TGTGCCAGCTCACCCGACAGGGTACCCTACGAGCAGTACTTC

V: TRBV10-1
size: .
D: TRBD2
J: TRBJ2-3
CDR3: CASNARGDGDTQYF
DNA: TGCGCCAGCAATGCGCGGGGGGATGGAGATACGCAGTATTTT

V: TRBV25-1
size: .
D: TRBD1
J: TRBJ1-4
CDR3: CASSDLQGGNTNEKLFF
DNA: TGTGCCAGCAGTGATCTGCAGGGGGGCAACACTAATGAAAAACTGTTTTTT

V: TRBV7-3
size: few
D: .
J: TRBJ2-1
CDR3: CASSPLGGQAVEQFF
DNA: TGTGCCAGCAGCCCCCTGGGGGGTCAGGCCGTTGAGCAGTTCTTC

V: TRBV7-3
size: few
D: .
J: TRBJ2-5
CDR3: CASSLRAGWETQYF
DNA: TGTGCCAGCAGCTTAAGAGCAGGGTGGGAGACCCAGTACTTC

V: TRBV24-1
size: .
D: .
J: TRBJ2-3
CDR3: CATSDPPASTDTQYF
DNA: TGTGCCACCAGTGACCCCCCGGCGAGCACAGATACGCAGTATTTT

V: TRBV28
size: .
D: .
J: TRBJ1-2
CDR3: CASSPQGVDYGYTF
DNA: TGTGCCAGCAGTCCACAGGGCGTTGACTATGGCTACACCTTC

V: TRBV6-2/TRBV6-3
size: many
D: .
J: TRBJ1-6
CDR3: CASSYSIRGAGNSPLHF
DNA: TGTGCCAGCAGTTACTCGATTCGGGGAGCAGGGAATTCACCCCTCCACTTT

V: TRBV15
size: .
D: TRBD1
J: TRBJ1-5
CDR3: CATSRATGTGVGNQPQHF
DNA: TGTGCCACCAGCAGAGCCACCGGGACAGGGGTCGGGAATCAGCCCCAGCATTTT

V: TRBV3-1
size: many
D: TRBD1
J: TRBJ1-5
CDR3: CASSPGQGHRQPQHF
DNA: TGTGCCAGCAGCCCAGGACAGGGTCATCGTCAGCCCCAGCATTTT

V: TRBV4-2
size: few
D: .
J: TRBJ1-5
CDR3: CASSQAEGRNQPQHF
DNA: TGTGCCAGCAGCCAAGCTGAGGGGCGCAATCAGCCCCAGCATTTT

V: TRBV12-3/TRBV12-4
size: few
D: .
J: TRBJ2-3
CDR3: CASSLEVGGHHIPDTQYF
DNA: TGTGCCAGCAGTTTAGAGGTCGGTGGGCATCACATTCCCGATACGCAGTATTTT

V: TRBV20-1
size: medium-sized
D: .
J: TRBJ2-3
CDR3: CSARARDEGRDTQYF
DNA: TGCAGTGCTAGAGCCCGGGACGAAGGAAGAGATACGCAGTATTTT

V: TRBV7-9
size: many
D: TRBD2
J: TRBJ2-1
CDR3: CASSLRTSSNEQFF
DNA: TGTGCCAGCAGCCTCCGGACTAGCAGCAATGAGCAGTTCTTC

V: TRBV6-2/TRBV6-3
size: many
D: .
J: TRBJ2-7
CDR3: CASSYSDGQPVQYF
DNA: TGTGCCAGCAGTTACTCGGATGGGCAACCCGTGCAGTACTTC

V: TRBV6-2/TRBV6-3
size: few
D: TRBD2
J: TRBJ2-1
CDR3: CATRLAGAGYNEQFF
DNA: TGTGCCACCCGACTAGCGGGGGCCGGCTACAATGAGCAGTTCTTC

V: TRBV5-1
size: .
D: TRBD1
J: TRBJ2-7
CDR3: CASSRTGAYEQYF
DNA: TGCGCCAGCAGCCGAACAGGGGCGTACGAGCAGTACTTC

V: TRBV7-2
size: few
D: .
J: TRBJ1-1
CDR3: CASSLARATTEAFF
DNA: TGTGCCAGCAGCTTAGCCAGGGCAACCACTGAAGCTTTCTTT

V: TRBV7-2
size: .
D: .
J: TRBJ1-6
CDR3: CASSPRSLNSPLHF
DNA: TGTGCCAGCAGCCCCCGCAGCCTTAATTCACCCCTCCACTTT

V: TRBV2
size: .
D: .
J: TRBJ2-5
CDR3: CASSEIRQVAETQYF
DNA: TGTGCCAGCAGTGAAATTAGACAGGTAGCGGAGACCCAGTACTTC

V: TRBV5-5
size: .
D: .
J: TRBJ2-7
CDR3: CASSLRAESYEQYF
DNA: TGTGCCAGCAGCTTACGCGCAGAATCCTACGAGCAGTACTTC

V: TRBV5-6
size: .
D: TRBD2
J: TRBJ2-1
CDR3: CASSSGLAANEQFF
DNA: TGTGCCAGCAGCTCGGGACTAGCAGCGAATGAGCAGTTCTTC

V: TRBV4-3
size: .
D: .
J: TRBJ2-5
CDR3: CASSQVVGRQETQYF
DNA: TGCGCCAGCAGCCAAGTTGTCGGGAGACAAGAGACCCAGTACTTC

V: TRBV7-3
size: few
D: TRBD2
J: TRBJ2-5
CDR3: CASSSGLAGGGETQYF
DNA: TGTGCCAGCAGCTCCGGCCTGGCGGGGGGAGGAGAGACCCAGTACTTC

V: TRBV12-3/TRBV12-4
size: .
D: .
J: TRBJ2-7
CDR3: CASRAQGTFYEQYF
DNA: TGTGCCAGCAGGGCCCAAGGGACTTTCTACGAGCAGTACTTC

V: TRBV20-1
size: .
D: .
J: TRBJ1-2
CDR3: CSAQDRGTGLYGYTF
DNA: TGCAGTGCCCAAGACCGGGGAACAGGATTATATGGCTACACCTTC

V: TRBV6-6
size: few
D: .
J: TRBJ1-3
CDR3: CASQRGVSGNTIYF
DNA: TGTGCCAGCCAGCGGGGCGTCTCTGGAAACACCATATATTTT